This passage covers 25 T cell receptor beta chains from one sample sequenced in a study of T cell responses to AZD1222 COVID-19 vaccine. Data came from immunoSEQ multiplex PCR; TCRdb stores just in-frame clones and leaves some out. Of about 160,000 clones in the sample, about 91% were seen once. The source was peripheral blood, collected on day 0 of AZD1222 vaccination. The receptor source for this set is an adult in good health.

The chain links TRBV7-9 to TRBJ1-2; tentatively, D is TRBD1 (6 bases). The CDR3 runs 12 residues. Germline CDR1 reads SEHNR; CDR2 reads FQNEAQ (reference sequence). The germline V and J ends were trimmed by 5 bases and 8 bases, with 12 bases remaining between them. The CDR3 region is CASSPQGDGYTF. CDR3 coding DNA: TGTGCCAGCAGCCCACAGGGAGACGGCTACACCTTC.

The rearrangement uses TRBV9 and TRBJ2-1, with D tentatively TRBD2 (5 bases). Trimming shortened V by 4 bases and J by 9 bases, and 17 bases separated the two germline ends. Looked up from germline, CDR1 is SGDLS and CDR2 is YYNGEE. This CDR3 is 14 amino acids long. CDR3 amino acids: CASSTGSWDSEQFF. CDR3 sequence (DNA): TGTGCCAGCAGCACGGGGAGTTGGGATAGTGAGCAGTTCTTC.

The chain is built from TRBV27 and TRBJ1-1; D is unclear. Germline V gene data show CDR1 as MNHEY and CDR2 as SMNVEV (reference sequence). Between the trimmed V and J ends, which lost 3 bases and 5 bases, there was a span of 7 bases. The CDR3 is 12 residues long. CDR3 in amino acids: CASSLEGTEAFF. The CDR3 nucleotides read TGTGCCAGCAGTTTGGAGGGAACTGAAGCTTTCTTT.

V gene TRBV7-8 combines with J gene TRBJ1-1; no firm D call. The germline V gene encodes CDR1 SGHVS and CDR2 FQNEAQ. The CDR3 runs to 10 residues. V lost 5 bases and J 3 bases, leaving 1 base between the germline ends. The CDR3 nucleotides are TGTGCCAGCAGCGACACTGAAGCTTTCTTT. Translating gives CASSDTEAFF.

This rearrangement joins TRBV19 to TRBJ2-1; the D gene is possibly TRBD2 (5 bases). The V end lost 8 bases, the J end lost 0 bases, and 17 bases lay between the germline ends. There are 16 residues in the CDR3. CDR1 is LNHDA and CDR2 is SQIVND in the germline V gene (reference sequence). This CDR3 reads CASSSRAGSSYNEQFF. The CDR3 nucleotides are TGTGCCAGTTCCAGCCGGGCGGGTTCCTCCTACAATGAGCAGTTCTTC.

This chain links TRBV6-5 with TRBJ1-1; maybe TRBD1 (6 bases). V was cut by 8 bases and J by 2 bases, with 12 bases left in between. The CDR3 length is 13 residues. Per germline, CDR1 MNHEY and CDR2 SVGAGI. The CDR3 DNA sequence: TGTGCCAGCTCGACGGGGGCAAACACTGAAGCTTTCTTT. The encoded protein is CASSTGANTEAFF.

This clone was detected only a few times. This chain joins TRBV10-3 and TRBJ1-1, with D perhaps matching TRBD1 (5 bases). Germline CDR1 reads ENHRY; CDR2 reads SYGVKD. V lost 2 bases and J lost 1, with 8 bases in between. CDR3 length: 14 amino acids. The CDR3 spells CAISEERGNTEAFF. The CDR3 nucleotides read TGTGCCATCAGTGAGGAAAGGGGGAACACTGAAGCTTTCTTT.

This chain links TRBV6-5 with TRBJ1-3; D ambiguous. V was clipped by 0 bases and J by 4 bases, with 7 bases between them. The CDR3 totals 14 residues. CDR1 and CDR2 (germline): MNHEY, SVGAGI. The CDR3 protein is CASSYSRMGNTIYF. The DNA for the CDR3 is TGTGCCAGCAGTTACTCGAGAATGGGAAACACCATATATTTT.

Only one count was recorded for this clone. The chain uses TRBV5-4 and TRBJ1-1, with D tentatively TRBD1 (6 bases). Trimming stripped 1 base from V and 5 bases from J, with 15 bases between. Germline CDR1 SGHNT, CDR2 YYREEE (reference sequence). This CDR3 contains 15 residues. CDR3 DNA sequence: TGTGCCAGCAGCTTGCAGCCAACTCAGGGGACTGAAGCTTTCTTT. Translating it yields CASSLQPTQGTEAFF.

The V gene is TRBV21-1, the J gene TRBJ1-4. TRBV21-1 is annotated as a pseudogene. This CDR3 is 16 amino acids long. Here the CDR3 reads CASSKEEVCANEKLFF. The CDR3 DNA follows: TGTGCCAGCAGCAAAGAGGAGGTTTGTGCTAATGAAAAACTGTTTTTT.

This chain connects TRBV28 to TRBJ2-7; no clear D gene. The CDR3 has 12 residues. V lost 5 bases to trimming and J lost 5 bases, with 10 bases between them. Germline assignment: CDR1 MDHEN and CDR2 SYDVKM. CDR3 region: CASSPPDDEQYF. Here the CDR3 DNA reads TGTGCCAGCAGTCCCCCAGATGACGAGCAGTACTTC. The complete variable domain, with remaining parts taken from reference TRBV28 and TRBJ2-7, reads DVKVTQSSRYLVKRTGEKVFLECVQDMDHENMFWYRQDPGLGLRLIYFSYDVKMKEKGDIPEGYSVSREKKERFSLILESASTNQTSMYLCASSPPDDEQYFGPGTRLTVT.

This clone was counted only a few times. The chain couples TRBV5-1 to TRBJ2-1, with D maybe TRBD2 (7 bases). Germline CDR1 and CDR2: SGHRS and YFSETQ. The CDR3 extends over 16 amino acids. Trimming removed 7 bases at V and 0 bases at J, with 17 bases between. The CDR3 coding sequence is TGCGCCAGCGATAGCGGCGGGGGCCTCTCCTACAATGAGCAGTTCTTC. This codes for CASDSGGGLSYNEQFF.

The chain carries TRBV28 and TRBJ1-5, with 7 bases matching TRBD1. CDR1 MDHEN and CDR2 SYDVKM come from the germline V gene. The CDR3 has 17 residues. V lost 7 bases, J lost 2 bases, and 14 bases stayed unmatched. CDR3 amino acids: CASKRGTTGKGNQPQHF. The CDR3 nucleotides are TGTGCCAGCAAAAGGGGGACGACAGGGAAGGGCAATCAGCCCCAGCATTTT.

V is TRBV7-9 and J is TRBJ2-7; 8 bases agree with TRBD1. CDR1 is SEHNR, CDR2 FQNEAQ, per germline (reference sequence). The V gene end was trimmed by 5 bases and the J gene end by 3 bases; junction bases not matched to a gene: 3. The CDR3 loop spans 13 amino acids. The CDR3 sequence is CASSRQGIYEQYF. The DNA for the CDR3 is TGTGCCAGCAGCCGACAGGGGATCTACGAGCAGTACTTC.

The V and J genes are TRBV5-1 and TRBJ2-1, with 9 nucleotides matching TRBD2. There are 15 residues in the CDR3. V lost 0 bases, J lost 5 bases, and 3 bases stayed unmatched. Germline V gene sequence: CDR1 SGHRS, CDR2 YFSETQ. DNA for the CDR3: TGCGCCAGCAGCTTGGCGGCTAGCGGGAACAATGAGCAGTTCTTC. It encodes CASSLAASGNNEQFF.

V usage is TRBV7-3 and J usage is TRBJ1-1, with D possibly being TRBD1 (5 bases). Germline CDR1 and CDR2: SGHTA and FQGTGA. The CDR3 is 13 residues long. Trimming removed 5 bases from V and 4 bases from J, with 11 bases in between. The CDR3 nucleotides are TGTGCCAGCAGCCGGGGGGTAAGCACTGAAGCTTTCTTT. It yields the protein CASSRGVSTEAFF.

This sequence joins TRBV5-5 and TRBJ2-7; 8 bases align to TRBD2. This CDR3 contains 18 residues. Germline lookup yields CDR1 SGHKS and CDR2 YYEKEE (reference sequence). V lost 0 bases to trimming and J lost 2 bases; unmatched junction nucleotides: 13. The CDR3 sequence: CASSLGLAGVALTYEQYF. The CDR3 DNA sequence: TGTGCCAGCAGCTTGGGGCTAGCGGGCGTGGCCCTAACCTACGAGCAGTACTTC. Drawing the rest from reference TRBV5-5 and TRBJ2-7, the complete variable domain is DAGVTQSPTHLIKTRGQQVTLRCSPISGHKSVSWYQQVLGQGPQFIFQYYEKEERGRGNFPDRFSARQFPNYSSELNVNALLLGDSALYLCASSLGLAGVALTYEQYFGPGTRLTVT.

The J gene is TRBJ2-5, the V gene TRBV10-1, with D possibly TRBD2 on 6 matching bases. CDR1 is WNHNN, CDR2 SYGVQD, per germline (reference sequence). Deletions cut 3 bases from V and 7 bases from J, with 21 bases between. The CDR3 is made up of 16 amino acids. CDR3: CASSERQPSAGGTQYF. DNA for the CDR3: TGCGCCAGCAGTGAACGCCAACCTAGCGCCGGAGGGACCCAGTACTTC.

The chain joins TRBV21-1 to TRBJ1-5. TRBV21-1 is shown as a pseudogene. The CDR3 runs 15 residues. The CDR3 loop is CASSPRRTRSQPQHF. CDR3 DNA: TGTGCCAGCAGCCCGAGGAGGACCCGCAGTCAGCCCCAGCATTTT.

This chain links TRBV4-1 with TRBJ2-7; TRBD1 agrees at 8 bases. This CDR3 is built from 15 residues. V lost 0 bases, J lost 2 bases, and 3 bases stayed unmatched. Germline V gene lookup returns CDR1 MGHRA and CDR2 YSYEKL. CDR3 DNA: TGCGCCAGCAGCCAAGAGGGACAGGCCGCCTACGAGCAGTACTTC. Translated: CASSQEGQAAYEQYF.

The rearrangement links TRBV24-1 to TRBJ2-2, with 8 bases identical to TRBD1. The V gene end was trimmed by 5 bases and the J gene end by 7 bases; junction bases not matched to a gene: 8. This CDR3 is 15 amino acids long. Germline CDR1 is KGHDR and CDR2 is SFDVKD. CDR3: CATSGPQGAVGELFF. The CDR3 nucleotides read TGTGCCACCAGTGGTCCTCAGGGGGCCGTCGGGGAGCTGTTTTTT.

The chain employs TRBV28 and TRBJ1-5, with TRBD1 identical over 8 bases. J was trimmed by 4 bases and V by 4 bases; bases with no gene match: 0. Germline V lookup: CDR1 MDHEN, CDR2 SYDVKM. There are 13 residues in the CDR3. CDR3 nucleotides: TGTGCCAGCAGTTACAGGGGGAATCAGCCCCAGCATTTT. Its translation is CASSYRGNQPQHF.

The chain employs TRBV7-2 and TRBJ2-5; D gene uncertain. The V and J ends lost 3 bases and 2 bases respectively, with 7 bases between them. Germline V gene lookup returns CDR1 SGHTA and CDR2 FQGNSA. CDR3 length: 13 residues. The CDR3 loop reads CASSLGWQETQYF. As DNA, the CDR3 is TGTGCCAGCAGCTTGGGCTGGCAAGAGACCCAGTACTTC.

The chain employs TRBV28 and TRBJ2-3; possibly TRBD1 or TRBD2 for D (5 bases each). The CDR3 loop spans 16 amino acids. Trimming removed 7 bases from V and 1 base from J, with 18 bases in between. The germline gives CDR1 MDHEN, CDR2 SYDVKM. The CDR3 nucleotides are TGTGCCAGCACGGGACCGCGGGCGCGGGGCACAGATACGCAGTATTTT. It codes for CASTGPRARGTDTQYF.

The chain employs TRBV2 and TRBJ2-5; the match to TRBD2 covers 7 bases. The germline V gene encodes CDR1 SNHLY and CDR2 FYNNEI. The CDR3 has 13 residues. V shed 5 bases, J shed 5 bases, and the junction held 5 bases outside the gene matches. Here the CDR3 DNA reads TGTGCCAGCAGTCTAGCGGTCAAGGAGACCCAGTACTTC. This gives the protein CASSLAVKETQYF.